The clone carrying this T cell receptor beta chain has more than one count but fewer than ten. The antigen remains undetermined. The sample originates from a study of vaccination and CD4 T cells after COVID-19. About the study: Recovered patients in the cohort numbered six men and four women, two of them Hispanic. Post-COVID draws came a median about 91 days after diagnosis (range 35 to 161). The post-vaccine samples came a median 72 days after dose two (range 14 to 241).

The treatment was: roughly ten-day PBMC culture with coronavirus spike peptide pools or control peptides (ViraFEST assay). Sequencing of cultured CD4+ T cell DNA used the Oncomine TCR Beta short-read assay. TCRdb independently ran MiXCR on the PCR reads; one entry per CDR3 protein. The sample contains over 8,000 distinct CDR3 sequences, roughly two thirds of which appear only once. Germline V lookup: CDR1 LNHNV, CDR2 YYDKDF (reference sequence). The junction had 0 bases not matched to a gene; V was cut back by 1 base and J by 7 bases. The CDR3 has 14 amino acids. Sequencing was done on a sample of CD4+ T cells from blood, cultured in vitro. This TCR derives from a human donor who had recovered from COVID-19. This sequence joins TRBV15 and TRBJ2-4; TRBD2 aligns across 11 bases. DNA of the CDR3: TGTGCCACCAGCAGAGCTAGCGGGGGGAACATTCAGTACTTC. This translates into CATSRASGGNIQYF.